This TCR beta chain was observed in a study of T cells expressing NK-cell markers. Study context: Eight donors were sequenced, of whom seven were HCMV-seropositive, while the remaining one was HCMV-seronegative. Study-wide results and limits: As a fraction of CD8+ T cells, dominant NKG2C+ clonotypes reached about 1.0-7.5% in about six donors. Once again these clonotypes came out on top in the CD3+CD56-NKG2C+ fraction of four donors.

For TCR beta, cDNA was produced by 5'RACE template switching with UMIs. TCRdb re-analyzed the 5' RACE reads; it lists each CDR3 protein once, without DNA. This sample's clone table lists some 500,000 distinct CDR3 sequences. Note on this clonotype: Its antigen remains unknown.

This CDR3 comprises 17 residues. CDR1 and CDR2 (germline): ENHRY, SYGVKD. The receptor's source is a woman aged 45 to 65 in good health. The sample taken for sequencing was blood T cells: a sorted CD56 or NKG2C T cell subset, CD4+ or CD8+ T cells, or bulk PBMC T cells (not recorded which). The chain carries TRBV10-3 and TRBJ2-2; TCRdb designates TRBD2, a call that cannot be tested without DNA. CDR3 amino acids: CAISERPGEADTGELFF.